The rows below give T cell receptor beta chains drawn from one sample of a study of shared clonotypes between healthy human individuals. Clones were read by immunoSEQ multiplex PCR, and TCRdb kept only the in-frame ones, dropping some. The repertoire holds about half a million clones, approximately 82% seen once, with 12% in the top ten. Sequences were obtained from PBMCs. All receptors derive from a woman aged 40 to 50 in good health. Some clones in this sample may be carry-over from other donors' samples. Both conserved end residues are part of each CDR3. Each record gives: V gene, clone size, D gene, J gene, CDR3 protein, CDR3 DNA. D genes are given only for firm matches. The size entry is marked missing in some rows and otherwise reads once, few, many or a size class.

TRBV11-2,-,TRBD1,TRBJ2-7,CASSRGTGVTYEQYF,TGTGCCAGCAGCCGAGGGACAGGGGTTACCTACGAGCAGTACTTC
TRBV7-2,-,TRBD2,TRBJ2-3,CASSLTGRPTDTQYF,TGTGCCAGCAGCTTAACCGGGAGGCCCACAGATACGCAGTATTTT
TRBV5-1,-,-,TRBJ2-3,CASSLQVAGTDTQYF,TGCGCCAGCAGCTTGCAGGTAGCGGGCACAGATACGCAGTATTTT
TRBV5-4,few,-,TRBJ2-7,CASSFGGQYYEQYF,TGTGCCAGCAGTTTCGGGGGACAGTACTACGAGCAGTACTTC
TRBV6-4,-,-,TRBJ2-1,CASSVELEDEQFF,TGTGCCAGCAGTGTGGAACTCGAAGATGAGCAGTTCTTC
TRBV27,-,-,TRBJ2-5,CASSFLRPGWGETQYF,TGTGCCAGCAGTTTTCTGAGGCCGGGGTGGGGAGAGACCCAGTACTTC
TRBV7-8,-,TRBD2,TRBJ2-1,CASRVVRGVHNEQFF,TGTGCCAGCAGAGTTGTGCGGGGGGTACACAATGAGCAGTTCTTC
TRBV30,few,-,TRBJ1-4,CAWSVLDEKLFF,TGTGCCTGGAGTGTACTGGATGAAAAACTGTTTTTT
TRBV10-2,-,-,TRBJ1-4,CASSETPEKLFF,TGCGCCAGCAGTGAGACCCCTGAAAAACTGTTTTTT
TRBV19,-,-,TRBJ2-7,CASRAEGEQYF,TGTGCCAGTAGAGCGGAGGGTGAGCAGTACTTC
TRBV9,-,-,TRBJ1-2,CASSPLFNYGYTF,TGTGCCAGCAGCCCACTCTTTAACTATGGCTACACCTTC
TRBV28,many,-,TRBJ2-3,CASSLYQGYTDTQYF,TGTGCCAGCAGTTTATATCAGGGGTACACAGATACGCAGTATTTT
TRBV11-2,-,TRBD1,TRBJ1-2,CASSLDWTGRESYTF,TGTGCCAGCAGCTTAGATTGGACAGGGCGCGAAAGCTACACCTTC
TRBV16,-,-,TRBJ2-1,CASSQLGDEQFF,TGTGCCAGCAGCCAACTAGGGGATGAGCAGTTCTTC
TRBV5-6,-,-,TRBJ1-5,CASSLLNNQPQHF,TGTGCCAGCAGCTTGTTAAACAATCAGCCCCAGCATTTT
TRBV2,-,TRBD1,TRBJ1-1,CASSLGQSNTEAFF,TGTGCCAGCAGTCTGGGACAGTCCAACACTGAAGCTTTCTTT
TRBV7-9,-,-,TRBJ2-5,CASSLALGASETQYF,TGTGCCAGCAGCTTAGCGCTTGGGGCATCAGAGACCCAGTACTTC
TRBV5-1,few,-,TRBJ2-1,CASSLQGGDNEQFF,TGCGCCAGCAGCTTACAGGGCGGGGACAATGAGCAGTTCTTC
TRBV28,-,-,TRBJ1-4,CASRLQGEIFNEKLFF,TGTGCCAGCAGGTTACAGGGCGAGATCTTTAATGAAAAACTGTTTTTT
TRBV28,once,-,TRBJ2-7,CASSLYFLGGYYEQYF,TGTGCCAGCAGTTTATATTTTCTAGGGGGATACTACGAGCAGTACTTC
TRBV18,-,-,TRBJ2-3,CASSPPDNTDTQYF,TGTGCCAGCTCACCCCCCGACAACACAGATACGCAGTATTTT
TRBV9,-,TRBD1,TRBJ1-5,CASNRGGGNQPQHF,TGTGCCAGTAACAGGGGTGGAGGCAATCAGCCCCAGCATTTT
TRBV5-1,-,-,TRBJ2-1,CASSFQTSSNEQFF,TGCGCCAGCAGCTTTCAGACTAGTAGTAATGAGCAGTTCTTC
TRBV4-1,few,-,TRBJ2-1,CASSQEGLTNNEQFF,TGCGCCAGCAGCCAAGAAGGACTAACAAACAATGAGCAGTTCTTC
TRBV27,once,TRBD2,TRBJ2-3,CASRVGTSGAVSDTQYF,TGTGCCAGCAGGGTCGGGACTAGCGGGGCCGTGTCTGATACGCAGTATTTT
TRBV2,-,TRBD2,TRBJ2-5,CASSAGTSGSGQETQYF,TGTGCCAGCAGTGCCGGGACTAGCGGGAGCGGCCAAGAGACCCAGTACTTC
TRBV19,once,-,TRBJ1-5,CASRSQGRSNQPQHF,TGTGCCAGTAGATCACAGGGTCGTAGCAATCAGCCCCAGCATTTT
TRBV5-4,-,TRBD2,TRBJ2-2,CASGAGENTGELFF,TGTGCCAGCGGGGCGGGAGAGAACACCGGGGAGCTGTTTTTT
TRBV18,-,TRBD2,TRBJ2-7,CASSPGLAGREQYF,TGTGCCAGCTCACCGGGACTAGCGGGACGCGAGCAGTACTTC
TRBV28,-,-,TRBJ2-3,CASSFRLTDTQYF,TGTGCCAGCAGTTTTCGTCTCACAGATACGCAGTATTTT
TRBV7-9,once,-,TRBJ2-1,CASSLASGNEQFF,TGTGCCAGCAGCTTAGCTTCCGGGAATGAGCAGTTCTTC
TRBV18,once,-,TRBJ2-7,CASSPAGSAYEQYF,TGTGCCAGCTCACCGGCAGGGTCGGCCTACGAGCAGTACTTC
TRBV27,-,-,TRBJ2-2,CASSLQFANTGELFF,TGTGCCAGCAGTTTACAGTTCGCGAACACCGGGGAGCTGTTTTTT
TRBV9,once,-,TRBJ2-3,CASSVEGRNTDTQYF,TGTGCCAGCAGCGTAGAGGGGCGAAACACAGATACGCAGTATTTT
TRBV15,-,TRBD1,TRBJ1-1,CATSRAPGQGGGTEAFF,TGTGCCACCAGCAGGGCCCCGGGACAGGGGGGGGGCACTGAAGCTTTCTTT
TRBV5-1,-,TRBD2,TRBJ2-2,CASSHRTSGIFGELFF,TGCGCCAGCAGTCATCGGACTAGCGGCATATTCGGGGAGCTGTTTTTT
TRBV28,-,-,TRBJ2-1,CASSPASSPNGQFF,TGTGCCAGCAGCCCCGCGTCCAGCCCCAACGGGCAGTTCTTC
TRBV7-9,-,TRBD1,TRBJ1-1,CASSADRGMNTEAFF,TGTGCCAGCAGCGCGGACAGGGGCATGAACACTGAAGCTTTCTTT
TRBV2,-,TRBD2,TRBJ2-7,CASSVGLGVEQYF,TGTGCCAGCAGTGTGGGACTAGGGGTCGAGCAGTACTTC
TRBV7-6,-,TRBD2,TRBJ2-1,CASRKTSGNSYNEQFF,TGTGCCAGCAGAAAAACTAGCGGGAACTCCTACAATGAGCAGTTCTTC
TRBV28,-,TRBD2,TRBJ2-7,CASSFSLAGLSYEQYF,TGTGCCAGCAGTTTTTCCCTAGCGGGCCTATCCTACGAGCAGTACTTC
TRBV5-1,-,TRBD1,TRBJ1-2,CASNPTGVGGYTF,TGCGCCAGCAACCCGACAGGGGTCGGCGGCTACACCTTC
TRBV15,-,-,TRBJ1-5,CATSREINSNQPQHF,TGTGCCACCAGCAGAGAAATAAATAGCAATCAGCCCCAGCATTTT
TRBV7-9,once,-,TRBJ2-1,CASSLDGGRANEQFF,TGTGCCAGCAGCTTAGATGGGGGACGGGCTAATGAGCAGTTCTTC
TRBV19,few,-,TRBJ1-2,CASSRQGTGGYTF,TGTGCCAGTAGTCGGCAGGGTACCGGCGGCTACACCTTC
TRBV10-3,few,TRBD1,TRBJ1-1,CAIGGQGNTEAFF,TGTGCCATCGGGGGACAGGGAAACACTGAAGCTTTCTTT
TRBV28,-,-,TRBJ2-7,CASSPRTAGEQYF,TGTGCCAGCAGCCCGCGGACAGCCGGAGAGCAGTACTTC
TRBV14,-,TRBD2,TRBJ2-3,CASSQPGLVTDTQYF,TGTGCCAGCAGCCAACCGGGACTAGTAACAGATACGCAGTATTTT
TRBV5-1,once,-,TRBJ2-2,CASSRGAANTGELFF,TGCGCCAGCAGCCGGGGGGCAGCGAACACCGGGGAGCTGTTTTTT
TRBV15,-,-,TRBJ2-1,CATEGGSYNEQFF,TGTGCCACCGAGGGTGGGTCCTACAATGAGCAGTTCTTC
TRBV5-4,-,TRBD1,TRBJ2-4,CASSGWGTGNIQYF,TGTGCCAGCAGCGGATGGGGGACAGGAAACATTCAGTACTTC
TRBV27,-,-,TRBJ2-7,CASSFRREVSEQYF,TGTGCCAGCAGTTTTCGCAGGGAGGTATCCGAGCAGTACTTC
TRBV6-5,-,-,TRBJ1-2,CASSYSFGDTYGYTF,TGTGCCAGCAGTTACTCCTTCGGGGACACCTATGGCTACACCTTC
TRBV9,-,TRBD2,TRBJ2-1,CASSRARGGTNQFF,TGTGCCAGCAGCCGCGCCCGGGGTGGGACTAACCAGTTCTTC
TRBV7-9,-,-,TRBJ2-7,CASSFKETYEQYF,TGTGCCAGCAGCTTCAAGGAAACCTACGAGCAGTACTTC
TRBV18,-,-,TRBJ2-7,CASSPTTRYYEQYF,TGTGCCAGCTCACCGACGACTCGATACTACGAGCAGTACTTC
TRBV5-1,-,TRBD2,TRBJ2-7,CASSFREGSYEQYF,TGCGCCAGCAGCTTCCGGGAGGGGTCCTACGAGCAGTACTTC
TRBV9,-,TRBD2,TRBJ2-1,CASSRAGGPYNEQFF,TGTGCCAGCTCAAGAGCGGGAGGGCCTTACAATGAGCAGTTCTTC
TRBV6-6,-,-,TRBJ1-5,CASSYRQYSNQPQHF,TGTGCCAGCAGCTACCGACAGTATAGCAATCAGCCCCAGCATTTT